The next 10 T cell receptor beta chains were all read from a single sample in a study of blood T cell repertoires in COVID-19. Profiled with immunoSEQ multiplex PCR; TCRdb holds only in-frame clones, not every one. The sample shows around 290,000 clones, 75% to 95% of them seen only once. The specimen was PBMCs or T cells enriched from blood (not recorded which). These receptors all stem from a woman between 25 and 40 years old who had recovered from COVID-19.

CDR3 residues: CAWSATGDQPQHF. CDR3 coding DNA: TGTGCCTGGAGTGCGACAGGGGATCAGCCCCAGCATTTT. V is TRBV30 and J is TRBJ1-5; 8 nucleotides match TRBD1. The germline gives CDR1 GTSNPN, CDR2 SVGIG (reference sequence). J was trimmed by 5 bases and V by 1 base; bases with no gene match: 1. This CDR3 contains 13 residues.

V usage is TRBV7-3 and J usage is TRBJ2-5; the D is unclear. The V end lost 0 bases, the J end lost 1 base, and 9 bases lay between the germline ends. The CDR3 is 15 residues long. Germline V CDR1 and CDR2: SGHTA, FQGTGA. In DNA, the CDR3 is TGTGCCAGCAGCTTAACGTTCAACTCCCAAGAGACCCAGTACTTC. This sequence encodes CASSLTFNSQETQYF.

This chain uses TRBV25-1 with TRBJ1-2; D might be TRBD1 (5 bases). V shed 3 bases and J shed 8 bases, with 10 bases lying between them. This CDR3 is 12 amino acids long. Germline CDR1 MGHDK, CDR2 SYGVNS. As DNA, the CDR3 is TGTGCCAGCAGTGATGGGGCTAGGGGCTACACCTTC. Translation gives CASSDGARGYTF.

The chain couples TRBV6-2 or TRBV6-3 to TRBJ1-2, with 8 nucleotides matching TRBD1. CDR1 is MNHEY, CDR2 SVGEGT, per germline. This CDR3 region has 14 residues. With 6 bases clipped from V and 4 bases from J, the junction kept 7 bases outside the gene matches. CDR3 nucleotides: TGTGCCAGCAGCCCCGGACAGGGTAGCTATGGCTACACCTTC. Residues: CASSPGQGSYGYTF.

The rearrangement links TRBV19 to TRBJ2-7; D call uncertain. The germline V gene encodes CDR1 LNHDA and CDR2 SQIVND (reference sequence). Trimming removed 4 bases from V and 0 bases from J, with 10 bases in between. The CDR3 length is 14 residues. The CDR3 coding sequence is TGTGCCAGTAGTAGGAGACCGAACTCCTACGAGCAGTACTTC. Protein sequence: CASSRRPNSYEQYF.

The rearrangement links TRBV9 to TRBJ2-2; possibly TRBD1 for D (6 bases). The germline V gene encodes CDR1 SGDLS and CDR2 YYNGEE. The CDR3 has 17 residues. Between the trimmed V and J ends, which lost 4 bases and 2 bases, there was a span of 18 bases. The CDR3 loop is CASSFFSRGYNTGELFF. CDR3 nucleotide sequence: TGTGCCAGCAGCTTTTTTTCCAGGGGATACAACACCGGGGAGCTGTTTTTT.

This sequence joins TRBV7-3 and TRBJ1-1; TRBD1 matches at 8 bases. Germline V lookup: CDR1 SGHTA, CDR2 FQGTGA. V dropped 2 bases and J dropped 6; count of bases not matched to a gene: 8. The CDR3 runs 15 residues. CDR3 sequence reads: CASSLGRGPTAEAFF. The DNA for the CDR3 is TGTGCCAGCAGCTTAGGCAGGGGGCCCACTGCTGAAGCTTTCTTT. Variable domain in full (rest from reference TRBV7-3 and TRBJ1-1): GAGVSQTPSNKVTEKGKYVELRCDPISGHTALYWYRQSLGQGPEFLIYFQGTGAADDSGLPNDRFFAVRPEGSVSTLKIQRTERGDSAVYLCASSLGRGPTAEAFFGQGTRLTVV.

This clone is a singleton in its sample. The chain carries TRBV6-6 and TRBJ2-3, with D perhaps TRBD2 (5 bases). Trimming left V 6 bases short and J 5 bases short, with 9 bases between. In germline, CDR1 is MNHNY, CDR2 SVGAGI (reference sequence). The CDR3 has 12 residues. CDR3 nucleotides: TGTGCCAGCAGGGACTCCGGAGATACGCAGTATTTT. This translates into CASRDSGDTQYF.

The chain uses TRBV2 and TRBJ2-7; tentative D call: TRBD2 (5 bases). The length of the CDR3 is 11 residues. CDR1 and CDR2 from the germline V gene are SNHLY and FYNNEI. The V gene lost 8 bases and the J gene lost 12 bases, with 17 bases spanning the gap. CDR3 region: CASHREGTGYF. The CDR3 DNA follows: TGTGCCAGCCACCGAGAGGGCACTGGGTACTTC.

The CDR3, as DNA: TGTGCCAGCAGCTTTAGCGGGACTTACGAGCAGTACTTC. Encoded protein: CASSFSGTYEQYF. This chain links TRBV7-2 with TRBJ2-7; 8 bases agree with TRBD2. Germline values: CDR1 SGHTA, CDR2 FQGNSA. The CDR3 spans 13 residues. V dropped 3 bases and J dropped 4; count of bases not matched to a gene: 2.